This TCR beta chain was captured in a study of T cell therapy after organ transplantation. The study, taken as a whole, reports: Nonresponders had marked pretherapy clonal expansions and little post-therapy change.

Remarks on this clone: Its antigen remains unidentified.

Some clones are missing from TCRdb's copy, which holds only in-frame ones; the method was immunoSEQ multiplex PCR. This sample has 45,000 to 50,000 clones, with 85% to 95% found just once. Drug-resistant or recurrent cytomegalovirus affected these solid-organ transplant recipient patients. CDR1 SGDLS and CDR2 YYNGEE come from the germline V gene. Germline trimming cut 0 bases from V and 2 bases from J; bases unmatched to any gene: 0. The CDR3 covers 14 residues. The J gene is TRBJ1-2, the V gene TRBV9, with 8 bases lining up with TRBD1. The source material was CD8+ T cells from blood, sampled before autologous CMV-specific T cell therapy. The sequence derives from a human patient who had received a solid organ transplant and had CMV disease. The CDR3 is CASSVGTGNYGYTF. CDR3 DNA: TGTGCCAGCAGCGTAGGGACAGGGAACTATGGCTACACCTTC.